This T cell receptor beta chain was captured in a study of blood T cell repertoires in COVID-19. Study-wide background: Sites across the United States, Italy and Spain contributed samples from acute and convalescent COVID-19. PBMCs, B-cell-depleted T cells, or T cells provided the cDNA or gDNA that made up the material.

This CDR3 contains 14 residues. Trimming took 5 bases from V and 7 from J, leaving 15 bases between them. Germline CDR1 MNHEY, CDR2 SVGAGI. In the source study's methods: How many nucleated cells were present was estimated from reference gene primer amplification. Only in-frame clones appear in the TCRdb table, and some are missing; sequencing was by immunoSEQ multiplex PCR. V, J and clone size were drawn from that table, and D and trimming were deduced from the DNA. The sample comprises roughly 220,000 clones, 65% to 85% of which are singletons, and about 2.4% rests with the top ten. This chain joins TRBV6-5 and TRBJ1-5; D remains unclear. This TCR came from a woman between 55 and 75 years old with acute or convalescent COVID-19. The source material was peripheral blood. The CDR3 bases are TGTGCCAGCAGTCCGGAGGGAGTCGAGCAGCCCCAGCATTTT. Its protein is CASSPEGVEQPQHF.